The table lists the clone carrying this T cell receptor beta chain with many counts. No antigen is known for it. The record originates from a study of glioma-infiltrating T cells. The study's findings and limits: Above-expected tissue-blood divergence occurred in all gliomas, most in low-grade ones. Only very few CDR3 sequences appeared in both tissue and blood.

Amplification of TCR alpha and beta CDR3 regions from RNA used iRepertoire nested multiplex PCR. For one-step reverse transcription and amplification, roughly 100-400 ng of tissue mRNA or PBMC total RNA was used. TCRdb reprocessed the multiplex PCR reads via MiXCR and lists one record per CDR3 protein. The top ten clones hold roughly 7% of a sample with roughly 42,000 distinct CDR3 sequences, 20% to 25% of them seen once. Per the germline V gene, CDR1 is MNHNS and CDR2 is SASEGT. V was pared by 8 bases and J by 9 bases, with 17 bases between. The CDR3 contains 14 residues. The receptor's source is a human donor with low-grade glioma or glioblastoma, undergoing nonglioma brain surgery, or in good health (not recorded which). The sample comprised glioma tissue, nonneoplastic brain tissue, or PBMCs (not recorded which). The chain couples TRBV6-1 to TRBJ1-6; the D is unclear. CDR3 nucleotide sequence: TGTGCCAGCCGATTCCTCTTGGGAGGTTCACCCCTCCACTTT. As protein: CASRFLLGGSPLHF.